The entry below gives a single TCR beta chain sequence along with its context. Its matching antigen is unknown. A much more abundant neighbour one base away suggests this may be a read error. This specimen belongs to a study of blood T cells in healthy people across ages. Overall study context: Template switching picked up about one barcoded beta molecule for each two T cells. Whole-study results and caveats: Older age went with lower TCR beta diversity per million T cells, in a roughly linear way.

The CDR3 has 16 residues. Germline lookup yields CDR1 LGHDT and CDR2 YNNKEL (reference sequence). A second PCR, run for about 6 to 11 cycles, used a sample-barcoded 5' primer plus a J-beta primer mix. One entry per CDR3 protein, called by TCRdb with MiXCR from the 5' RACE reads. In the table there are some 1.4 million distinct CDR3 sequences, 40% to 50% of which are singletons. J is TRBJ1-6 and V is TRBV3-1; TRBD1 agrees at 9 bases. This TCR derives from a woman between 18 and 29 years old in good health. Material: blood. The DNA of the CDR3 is TGTGCCAACAGCCCTCATACAGGGGGCTACGGTTCACCCCTCCACTTT. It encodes CANSPHTGGYGSPLHF.